The 7 T cell receptor beta chains reported below all come from one sample, sequenced in a study of T cell repertoires in cytomegalovirus infection. TCRdb itself ran the reads through MiXCR, one entry per CDR3 protein. The sample comprises fewer than 550,000 distinct CDR3 sequences, 15% to 20% of which are singletons, and about 24% rests with the top ten. The sample consisted of CD8+ T cells from PBMCs. The receptor set was obtained from a human donor in good health (CMV status not recorded). Some clones in this sample may be carry-over from other donors' samples.

This clonotype was counted at least ten times. The J gene is TRBJ2-5, the V gene TRBV7-9, with D unresolved. Trimming stripped 4 bases from V and 3 bases from J, with 12 bases between. The CDR3 sequence is 14 residues long. Germline CDR1 is SEHNR and CDR2 is FQNEAQ (reference sequence). The CDR3 bases are TGTGCCAGCAGCTCCCCGGCATCGGAAGAGACCCAGTACTTC. This codes for CASSSPASEETQYF.

Worth noting for this clonotype: It may be a read error: a sequence one base away is much more abundant. The chain links TRBV27 to TRBJ1-2, with D possibly matching TRBD1 (6 bases). This CDR3 has 15 residues. Germline V gene lookup returns CDR1 MNHEY and CDR2 SMNVEV (reference sequence). For the CDR3, the DNA is TGTGCCAGCAGTTTACGCAGTAGGGGGGCGCGTGGCTACGCCTTC. Amino acids: CASSLRSRGARGYAF.

This clonotype was detected ten times or more. The chain links TRBV7-9 to TRBJ2-2; 12 bases are shared with TRBD1. CDR3 length: 17 amino acids. V was pared by 0 bases and J by 5 bases, with 4 bases of the junction left unmatched. Germline V gene data show CDR1 as SEHNR and CDR2 as FQNEAQ (reference sequence). CDR3 nucleotide sequence: TGTGCCAGCAGCTTAGCGCCGGGACAGGGGGCAACCGGGGAGCTGTTTTTT. It is translated as CASSLAPGQGATGELFF.

This clonotype was recorded many times. The rearrangement uses TRBV28 and TRBJ2-3; 8 nucleotides align to TRBD2. CDR1 is MDHEN, CDR2 SYDVKM, per germline. V shed 3 bases and J 4 bases; nucleotides not matched to a gene: 9. The CDR3 has 16 amino acids. For the CDR3, the DNA is TGTGCCAGCAGTTTGCGGCGGGAGGTCCCCCCAGATACGCAGTATTTT. As protein: CASSLRREVPPDTQYF.

The chain joins TRBV13 to TRBJ2-3, with D perhaps assigned TRBD1 or TRBD2 (6 bases each). This CDR3 is built from 15 residues. Deletions cut 5 bases from V and 7 bases from J, with 19 bases between. CDR1 is PRHDT, CDR2 FYEKMQ, per germline (reference sequence). The CDR3 nucleotides are TGTGCCAGCAGCCGGAGGGGGGCAGGGAGGAATACGCAGTATTTT. Amino acid sequence: CASSRRGAGRNTQYF.

This clonotype appeared a few times. The chain joins TRBV28 to TRBJ2-5; no reliable D call. The CDR3 totals 11 residues. Trimming shortened V by 7 bases and J by 5 bases, and 8 bases separated the two germline ends. Germline loops: CDR1 MDHEN, CDR2 SYDVKM. CDR3 coding DNA: TGTGCCAGCACCCAATGGGAGACCCAGTACTTC. This encodes CASTQWETQYF.

The chain employs TRBV11-2 and TRBJ2-2, with 10 bases aligning to TRBD2. With V trimmed by 4 bases and J by 6 bases, 14 bases remained unmatched. The CDR3 loop spans 18 amino acids. Per the germline V gene, CDR1 is SGHAT and CDR2 is FQNNGV. The CDR3 loop is CASSYPAKRGGSSGELFF. In DNA form, the CDR3 reads TGTGCCAGCAGCTACCCCGCGAAGCGGGGGGGTTCGTCCGGGGAGCTGTTTTTT.